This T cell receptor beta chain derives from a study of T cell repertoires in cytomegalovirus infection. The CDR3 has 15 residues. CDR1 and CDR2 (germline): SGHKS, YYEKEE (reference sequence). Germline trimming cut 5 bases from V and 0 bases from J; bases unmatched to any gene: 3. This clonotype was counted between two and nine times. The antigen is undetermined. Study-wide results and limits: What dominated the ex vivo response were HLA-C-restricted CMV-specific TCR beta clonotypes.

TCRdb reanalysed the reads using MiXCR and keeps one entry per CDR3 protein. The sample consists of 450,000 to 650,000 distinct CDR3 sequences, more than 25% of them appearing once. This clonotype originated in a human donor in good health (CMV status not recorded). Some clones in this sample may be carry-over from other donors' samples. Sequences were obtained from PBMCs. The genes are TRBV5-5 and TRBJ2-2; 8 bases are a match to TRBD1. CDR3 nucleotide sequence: TGTGCCAGCAGAATGACAGGGGCGAACACCGGGGAGCTGTTTTTT. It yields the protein CASRMTGANTGELFF.